A single sample is the source of the 14 T cell receptor beta chains below, sequenced in a study of early T cells in non-severe SARS-CoV-2 infection. TCRdb analysed the 5' RACE reads with MiXCR anew, one entry per CDR3 protein. Of 70,000 to 95,000 distinct CDR3 sequences in the sample, 13% to 15% were seen once. Sequencing used whole blood. These receptors were collected from an adult who was a healthcare worker with PCR-confirmed SARS-CoV-2 infection or an uninfected control (not recorded which).

This clonotype was recorded many times. This chain connects TRBV6-5 to TRBJ2-7; D is perhaps TRBD2 (6 bases). Germline V CDR1 and CDR2: MNHEY, SVGAGI. V dropped 5 bases and J dropped 7 bases, with 27 bases sitting between them. This CDR3 region has 17 residues. As DNA, the CDR3 is TGTGCCAGCAGTCCATCGGTGCCAGGAGCCGCGGAGGGGGAGCAGTACTTC. Translated: CASSPSVPGAAEGEQYF.

This chain links TRBV7-9 with TRBJ1-1; D may be TRBD1 (5 bases). V gave up 7 bases and J gave up 10 bases, with 22 bases separating them. This CDR3 contains 14 residues. Germline assignment: CDR1 SEHNR and CDR2 FQNEAQ (reference sequence). The CDR3 loop is CASTPLRDRAGAFF. CDR3 bases: TGTGCCAGCACCCCACTCAGGGATCGGGCCGGAGCTTTCTTT. Full variable domain (rest looked up from reference TRBV7-9 and TRBJ1-1): DTGVSQNPRHKITKRGQNVTFRCDPISEHNRLYWYRQTLGQGPEFLTYFQNEAQLEKSRLLSDRFSAERPKGSFSTLEIQRTEQGDSAMYLCASTPLRDRAGAFFGQGTRLTVV.

This clonotype was detected a few times. J is TRBJ2-5 and V is TRBV4-2; a weak D match, TRBD2 (6 bases). Trimming removed 0 bases at V and 8 bases at J, with 16 bases between. Germline values: CDR1 LGHNA, CDR2 YNFKEQ. The CDR3 totals 15 residues. The CDR3 region is CASSQDLGGGITQYF. CDR3 coding DNA: TGTGCCAGCAGCCAAGATTTAGGTGGCGGGATAACCCAGTACTTC.

In its sample, this clonotype was seen a few times. This sequence joins TRBV19 and TRBJ1-5; maybe TRBD1 (5 bases). The CDR3 sequence is 13 residues long. CDR1 is LNHDA and CDR2 is SQIVND in the germline V gene (reference sequence). Trimming cost V 8 bases and J 6 bases, with 14 bases left between them. The CDR3 reads CASQGLISQPQHF. In nucleotides, the CDR3 is TGTGCCAGTCAGGGACTGATCTCTCAGCCCCAGCATTTT.

V usage is TRBV28 and J usage is TRBJ2-2, with D unresolved. Trimming stripped 3 bases from V and 8 bases from J, with 19 bases between. The germline gives CDR1 MDHEN, CDR2 SYDVKM. The CDR3 covers 16 residues. CDR3 sequence reads: CASSFSSPDLPGELFF. DNA for the CDR3: TGTGCCAGCAGTTTCTCCTCCCCCGACCTCCCGGGGGAGCTGTTTTTT.

This clonotype was detected a few times. This chain joins TRBV10-3 and TRBJ1-2; tentative D call: TRBD1 (6 bases). Germline CDR1 and CDR2: ENHRY and SYGVKD. Trimming removed 10 bases from V and 2 bases from J, with 14 bases in between. This CDR3 has 13 amino acids. The DNA of the CDR3 is TGTGCCACCCTCACAGGGTCCAACTATGGCTACACCTTC. This encodes CATLTGSNYGYTF.

This CDR3 is CASSWASRGEQFF. In DNA form, the CDR3 reads TGTGCCAGCAGCTGGGCTAGCCGGGGTGAGCAGTTCTTC. The gene calls are TRBV11-2 and TRBJ2-1, with D possibly TRBD2 on 5 matching bases. CDR1 is SGHAT and CDR2 is FQNNGV in the germline V gene. The V and J ends lost 4 bases and 9 bases respectively, with 13 bases between them. This CDR3 has 13 amino acids.

This clonotype was picked up a small number of times. This rearrangement joins TRBV11-2 to TRBJ1-1, with a weak D call TRBD1 (5 bases). The CDR3 consists of 14 residues. The germline V gene has CDR1 SGHAT and CDR2 FQNNGV. V was cut by 7 bases and J by 2 bases, with 14 bases left in between. The CDR3 here is CASTPGTANTEAFF. The CDR3 nucleotides are TGTGCCAGCACCCCCGGGACGGCAAACACTGAAGCTTTCTTT.

The V gene is TRBV5-4, the J gene TRBJ1-1; TRBD1 is a possible D gene (5 bases). Looked up from germline, CDR1 is SGHNT and CDR2 is YYREEE (reference sequence). CDR3 length: 14 residues. Trimming removed 4 bases at V and 7 bases at J, with 17 bases between. CDR3 nucleotides: TGTGCCAGCAGCCCACGCCGCCCGGGGGATGAAGCTTTCTTT. Protein sequence: CASSPRRPGDEAFF.

This chain connects TRBV6-1 to TRBJ2-1; 11 bases fit TRBD1. V shed 1 base and J 12 bases; nucleotides not matched to a gene: 8. Germline V gives CDR1 MNHNS, CDR2 SASEGT. The CDR3 has 15 amino acids. The DNA for the CDR3 is TGTGCCAGCAGTGAAGGGGACAGGGGGACTACTCGGCAGTTCTTC. Protein sequence: CASSEGDRGTTRQFF.

This clonotype showed up just a few times. In DNA, the CDR3 is TGTGCCAGCAGCTCGACCGTTCTTCCCCTCCACTTT. This gives the protein CASSSTVLPLHF. The chain links TRBV7-9 to TRBJ1-6; no firm D call. The V end was cut by 4 bases, the J end by 13 bases, with 11 bases between. CDR1 and CDR2 (germline): SEHNR, FQNEAQ (reference sequence). The CDR3 is 12 amino acids.

V usage is TRBV28 and J usage is TRBJ1-3; TRBD1 aligns across 9 bases. This CDR3 contains 13 residues. V shed 11 bases, J shed 4 bases, and the junction held 6 bases outside the gene matches. Germline lookup yields CDR1 MDHEN and CDR2 SYDVKM. The CDR3: CALGTGTGNTIYF. In nucleotides, the CDR3 is TGTGCCCTAGGGACAGGGACCGGAAACACCATATATTTT. Complete variable domain (other parts from reference TRBV28 and TRBJ1-3): DVKVTQSSRYLVKRTGEKVFLECVQDMDHENMFWYRQDPGLGLRLIYFSYDVKMKEKGDIPEGYSVSREKKERFSLILESASTNQTSMYLCALGTGTGNTIYFGEGSWLTVV.

This clonotype was seen only a few times. CDR3 coding DNA: TGTGCCAGCAGCGGACAGGGCTATGGCGAGCAGTACTTC. This codes for CASSGQGYGEQYF. This rearrangement joins TRBV7-9 to TRBJ2-7, with 8 bases matching TRBD1. CDR3 size: 13 residues. After removal of 5 bases from V and 6 bases from J, the junction contained 6 bases not matched to a gene. In germline, CDR1 is SEHNR, CDR2 FQNEAQ (reference sequence).

This clonotype has only a few counts. V and J are TRBV7-6 and TRBJ2-5; D remains unclear. This CDR3 region has 13 residues. The germline V gene has CDR1 SGHVS and CDR2 FNYEAQ. The V and J ends lost 5 bases and 7 bases respectively, with 14 bases between them. The CDR3 region is CASSQSQEGTQYF. CDR3 sequence (DNA): TGTGCCAGCAGCCAATCCCAGGAAGGGACCCAGTACTTC. The whole variable domain, filled in from reference TRBV7-6 and TRBJ2-5, reads GAGVSQSPRYKVTKRGQDVALRCDPISGHVSLYWYRQALGQGPEFLTYFNYEAQQDKSGLPNDRFSAERPEGSISTLTIQRTEQRDSAMYRCASSQSQEGTQYFGPGTRLLVL.